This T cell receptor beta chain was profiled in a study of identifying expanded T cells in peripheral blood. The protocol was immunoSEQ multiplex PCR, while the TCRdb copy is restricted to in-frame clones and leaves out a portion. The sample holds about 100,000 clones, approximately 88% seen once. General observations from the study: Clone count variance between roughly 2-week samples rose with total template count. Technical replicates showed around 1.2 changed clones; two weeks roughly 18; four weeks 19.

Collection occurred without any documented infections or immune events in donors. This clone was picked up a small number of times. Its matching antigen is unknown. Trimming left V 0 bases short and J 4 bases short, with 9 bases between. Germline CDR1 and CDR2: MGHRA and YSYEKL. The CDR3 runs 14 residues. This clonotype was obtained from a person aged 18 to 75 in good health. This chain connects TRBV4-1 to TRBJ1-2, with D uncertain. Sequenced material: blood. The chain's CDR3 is CASSQDGNSYGYTF. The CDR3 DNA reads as TGCGCCAGCAGCCAAGATGGGAACAGCTATGGCTACACCTTC.